This T cell receptor beta chain was captured in a study of OX40 agonist ivuxolimab in advanced cancers. V was clipped by 3 bases and J by 3 bases, with 9 bases between them. Germline V CDR1 and CDR2: LNHDA, SQIVND (reference sequence). The CDR3 spans 14 residues. Clones were sequenced by immunoSEQ multiplex PCR, and TCRdb holds only the in-frame ones, with some missing. The sample shows roughly 70,000 clones, around 90% of them seen only once. The TCR was taken from an adult with an advanced solid tumor such as melanoma, head and neck, liver or kidney cancer. The genes are TRBV19 and TRBJ1-5; D is unresolved. The input for sequencing was CD4+ or CD8+ T cells sorted from blood, taken in a trial of the OX40 agonist ivuxolimab. The CDR3 coding sequence is TGTGCCAGTAGTATCTCGGGGTTCAATCAGCCCCAGCATTTT. Its protein product is CASSISGFNQPQHF.